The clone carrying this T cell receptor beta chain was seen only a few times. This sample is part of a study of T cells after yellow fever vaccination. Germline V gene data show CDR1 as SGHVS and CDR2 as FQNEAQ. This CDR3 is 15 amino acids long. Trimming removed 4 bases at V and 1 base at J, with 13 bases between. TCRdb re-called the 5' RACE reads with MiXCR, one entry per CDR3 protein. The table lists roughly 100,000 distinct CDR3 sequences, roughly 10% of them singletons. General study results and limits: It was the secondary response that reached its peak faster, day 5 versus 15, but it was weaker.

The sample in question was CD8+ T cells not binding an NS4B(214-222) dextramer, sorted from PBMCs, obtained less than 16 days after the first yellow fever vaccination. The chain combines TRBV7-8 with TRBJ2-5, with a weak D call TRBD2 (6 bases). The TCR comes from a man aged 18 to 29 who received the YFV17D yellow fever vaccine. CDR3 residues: CASSWGVALQETQYF. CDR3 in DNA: TGTGCCAGCAGCTGGGGGGTCGCCCTCCAAGAGACCCAGTACTTC.